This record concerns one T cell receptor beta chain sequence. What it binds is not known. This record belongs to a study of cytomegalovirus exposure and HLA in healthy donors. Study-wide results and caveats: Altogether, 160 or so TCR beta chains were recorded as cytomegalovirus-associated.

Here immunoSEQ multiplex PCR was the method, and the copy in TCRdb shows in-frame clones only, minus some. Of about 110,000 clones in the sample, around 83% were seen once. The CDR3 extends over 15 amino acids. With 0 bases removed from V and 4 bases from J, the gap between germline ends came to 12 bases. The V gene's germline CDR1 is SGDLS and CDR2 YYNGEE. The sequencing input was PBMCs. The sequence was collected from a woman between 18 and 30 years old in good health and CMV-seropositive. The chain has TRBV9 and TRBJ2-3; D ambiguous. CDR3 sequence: CASSVGPHGPDTQYF. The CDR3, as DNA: TGTGCCAGCAGCGTAGGGCCACATGGTCCAGATACGCAGTATTTT.